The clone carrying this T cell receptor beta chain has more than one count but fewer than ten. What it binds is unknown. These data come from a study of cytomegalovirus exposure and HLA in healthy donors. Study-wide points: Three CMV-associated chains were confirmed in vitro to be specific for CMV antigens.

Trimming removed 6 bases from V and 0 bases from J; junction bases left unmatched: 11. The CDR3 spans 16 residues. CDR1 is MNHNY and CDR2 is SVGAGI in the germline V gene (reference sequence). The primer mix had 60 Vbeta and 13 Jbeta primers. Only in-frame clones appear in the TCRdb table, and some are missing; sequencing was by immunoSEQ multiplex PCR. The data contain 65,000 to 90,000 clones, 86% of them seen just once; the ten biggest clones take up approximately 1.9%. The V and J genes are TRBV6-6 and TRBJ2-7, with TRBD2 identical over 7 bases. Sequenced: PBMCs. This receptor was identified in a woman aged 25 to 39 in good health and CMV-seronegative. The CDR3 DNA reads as TGTGCCAGCAGCGCCGCCCGGGACTACCTCTCCTACGAGCAGTACTTC. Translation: CASSAARDYLSYEQYF.